Each of the 3 T cell receptor beta chains below was sequenced from the same sample in a study of cytomegalovirus exposure and HLA in healthy donors (TCRdb year 2017). Library construction relied on the immunoSEQ multiplex PCR assay. A mixture of 60 forward primers for TCR Vbeta segments and 13 reverse primers for TCR Jbeta segments was used in the multiplex PCR. The table comes from immuneACCESS by way of TCRdb, which keeps in-frame sequences with V and J called. Part of the clones is missing from these tables; in studies checked, under half for an unresolved V gene and the rest for unknown reasons. A total of roughly 150,000 clones appear in this sample, 72% of them only once. Jointly, the top ten make up approximately 2.1% of the sample. The sample taken for sequencing was PBMCs. The receptors were sampled from a man between 40 and 49 years old in good health and CMV-seronegative.

The chain is built from TRBV5-4 and TRBJ2-5; 7 bases match TRBD2. The CDR3 loop spans 14 amino acids. The germline CDR1 and CDR2 sequences are SGHNT and YYREEE (reference sequence). After removal of 7 bases from V and 5 bases from J, the junction contained 11 bases not matched to a gene. The CDR3 loop is CASYGGEGRETQYF. The DNA of the CDR3 is TGTGCCAGCTATGGGGGGGAGGGCCGGGAGACCCAGTACTTC.

The chain couples TRBV28 to TRBJ2-7; TRBD1 is a possible D gene (6 bases). The CDR3 totals 13 residues. V was cut by 6 bases and J by 5 bases, with 14 bases left in between. Germline V lookup: CDR1 MDHEN, CDR2 SYDVKM. The CDR3 sequence is CASSGQPGNEQYF. In DNA form, the CDR3 reads TGTGCCAGCAGCGGACAGCCTGGGAACGAGCAGTACTTC.

The genes are TRBV27 and TRBJ2-7; 7 bases line up with TRBD2. CDR1 and CDR2 from the germline V gene are MNHEY and SMNVEV (reference sequence). The CDR3 runs 14 residues. V trimming: 5 bases; J trimming: 6 bases; junction bases outside the gene matches: 10. The DNA for the CDR3 is TGTGCCAGCAGTCCCGGAGCGGGGACGGGCGAGCAGTACTTC. Translating it yields CASSPGAGTGEQYF.